This T cell receptor (beta chain) was sequenced during a study of radiation and T cells in renal cell carcinoma. As for this clone: No antigen is known for it.

The sample's time point: blood 2 weeks post-SBRT. Specified treatment: 15 Gy SBRT to primary tumor, nephrectomy 4 weeks later. Serial blood draws occurred at baseline and 2 and 4 weeks post-SBRT. The tumor was a clear cell renal cell carcinoma. The CDR3 length is 15 residues. Germline CDR1 MNHNS, CDR2 SASEGT. V gave up 6 bases and J gave up 4 bases, with 18 bases separating them. TCRdb's table, derived via immunoSEQ multiplex PCR, lists solely in-frame clones and lacks some. The sample has about 130,000 clones, over 75% seen once. Points from the study as a whole: Without pretreatment biopsies, baseline tumor clonotype presence was undetermined.

This TCR was recovered from a woman in her fifties or sixties with renal cell carcinoma. This sample comprised blood, obtained from a patient whose treatment included radiotherapy and nephrectomy. The V call is TRBV6-1, the J call TRBJ1-2; D is unclear. CDR3 coding DNA: TGTGCCAGCAGGGTTAACATCCGGGCGGTCTATGGCTACACCTTC. It yields the protein CASRVNIRAVYGYTF.